What follows are 5 T cell receptor beta chains derived from one specimen sequenced in a study of T cell responses to AZD1222 COVID-19 vaccine. Sequencing was performed with immunoSEQ multiplex PCR; in TCRdb, only in-frame clones are kept and a portion is missing. Counted here are 150,000 to 180,000 clones, around 87% occurring once; the ten biggest clones make up over 8%. The starting material was peripheral blood, obtained 28 days after the second AZD1222 dose. All receptors derive from an adult who received the AZD1222 COVID-19 vaccine.

The rearrangement uses TRBV9 and TRBJ2-7; D is unresolved. V was trimmed by 4 bases and J by 0 bases, leaving 11 bases between them. The CDR3 is 14 amino acids. Germline values: CDR1 SGDLS, CDR2 YYNGEE. The DNA for the CDR3 is TGTGCCAGCAGCCCTATCGGAAGCTCCTACGAGCAGTACTTC. Translated: CASSPIGSSYEQYF.

The chain recombines TRBV6-2 or TRBV6-3 with TRBJ1-1; TRBD1 matches at 8 bases. The junction had 7 bases not matched to a gene; V was cut back by 2 bases and J by 5 bases. CDR1 is MNHEY, CDR2 SVGEGT, per germline. This CDR3 has 15 amino acids. CDR3: CASSYLINRGTEAFF. CDR3 nucleotide sequence: TGTGCCAGCAGTTACCTAATTAACAGGGGGACTGAAGCTTTCTTT.

The chain recombines TRBV9 with TRBJ2-1; possible D gene TRBD2, 6 bases. Trimming shortened V by 4 bases and J by 0 bases, and 20 bases separated the two germline ends. The CDR3 totals 18 residues. Germline V gene sequence: CDR1 SGDLS, CDR2 YYNGEE. The CDR3 sequence is CASSLRGSGVSSYNEQFF. In nucleotides, the CDR3 is TGTGCCAGCAGCCTTAGGGGTTCGGGGGTGAGCTCCTACAATGAGCAGTTCTTC. Variable domain in full (rest from reference TRBV9 and TRBJ2-1): DSGVTQTPKHLITATGQRVTLRCSPRSGDLSVYWYQQSLDQGLQFLIQYYNGEERAKGNILERFSAQQFPDLHSELNLSSLELGDSALYFCASSLRGSGVSSYNEQFFGPGTRLTVL.

The gene calls are TRBV7-9 and TRBJ2-1; no firm D call. V lost 4 bases to trimming and J lost 0 bases, with 10 bases between them. The CDR3 sequence is 15 residues long. Germline V gives CDR1 SEHNR, CDR2 FQNEAQ (reference sequence). In nucleotides, the CDR3 is TGTGCCAGCAGCTCAACGGGCAGCTCCTACAATGAGCAGTTCTTC. Residues: CASSSTGSSYNEQFF.

The chain employs TRBV12-3 or TRBV12-4 and TRBJ2-1; no clear D gene. This CDR3 has 11 residues. Trimming shortened V by 8 bases and J by 4 bases, and 6 bases separated the two germline ends. This CDR3 reads CASGIYNEQFF. In DNA, the CDR3 is TGTGCCAGCGGGATATACAATGAGCAGTTCTTC.